This passage covers 12 T cell receptor beta chains from one sample sequenced in a study of sequential checkpoint blockade in melanoma. Treatment defined: randomized to nivolumab then ipilimumab (arm A) or the reverse (arm B). Data came from immunoSEQ multiplex PCR; TCRdb stores just in-frame clones and leaves some out. The sample consists of about 6,100 clones, less than 50% of them appearing once. Material: CD8+ T cells sorted from blood (inferred from file names), obtained from a patient given nivolumab and ipilimumab in sequence. These receptors all stem from a human patient with melanoma. Some clones in this sample may be carry-over from other donors' samples.

The chain's CDR3 is CASSPPGTVGEQYF. CDR3 DNA sequence: TGTGCCAGCAGCCCCCCCGGGACAGTGGGAGAGCAGTACTTC. The genes are TRBV7-6 and TRBJ2-7; 7 bases are a match to TRBD1. The CDR3 sequence is 14 residues long. V gave up 5 bases and J gave up 7 bases; unmatched junction bases: 11. Germline lookup yields CDR1 SGHVS and CDR2 FNYEAQ.

The V call is TRBV7-6, the J call TRBJ1-6, with D perhaps matching TRBD1 (6 bases). This CDR3 has 16 amino acids. Deletions cut 1 base from V and 3 bases from J, with 10 bases between. Germline V gene lookup returns CDR1 SGHVS and CDR2 FNYEAQ. This chain's CDR3 is CASSLEGTFYNSPLHF. CDR3 sequence (DNA): TGTGCCAGCAGCTTAGAAGGGACATTCTATAATTCACCCCTCCACTTT.

The rearrangement uses TRBV7-9 and TRBJ2-7; 7 bases line up with TRBD2. Germline V gene lookup returns CDR1 SEHNR and CDR2 FQNEAQ (reference sequence). V lost 5 bases and J lost 3; bases outside the gene matches: 4. The CDR3 extends over 13 amino acids. DNA of the CDR3: TGTGCCAGCAGCCAAGCTAGCGGCTACGAGCAGTACTTC. Translating gives CASSQASGYEQYF.

This clone was detected a few times. Mismatch with germline at one junction end may stem from a read error. CDR3 sequence reads: CASSIGGENTEAFF. The CDR3 coding sequence is TGCGCCAGCAGCATAGGGGGAGAGAACACTGAAGCTTTCTTT. The rearrangement uses TRBV11-2 and TRBJ1-1; TRBD1 is a possible D gene (6 bases). CDR1 and CDR2 (germline): SGHAT, FQNNGV. This CDR3 is 14 amino acids long.

The chain employs TRBV7-6 and TRBJ2-7, with a weak D call TRBD1 (5 bases). Germline V gene data show CDR1 as SGHVS and CDR2 as FNYEAQ. Trimming took off 1 base at V and 0 bases at J, with 13 bases between the two ends. This CDR3 comprises 16 residues. The CDR3 loop is CASSLDQGVSSYEQYF. The CDR3, as DNA: TGTGCCAGCAGCTTAGACCAAGGGGTTTCCTCCTACGAGCAGTACTTC. The full variable domain, completed using reference TRBV7-6 and TRBJ2-7, is GAGVSQSPRYKVTKRGQDVALRCDPISGHVSLYWYRQALGQGPEFLTYFNYEAQQDKSGLPNDRFSAERPEGSISTLTIQRTEQRDSAMYRCASSLDQGVSSYEQYFGPGTRLTVT.

This chain joins TRBV19 and TRBJ1-1; D unclear. With 1 base removed from V and 3 bases from J, the gap between germline ends came to 6 bases. The CDR3 runs 13 residues. Germline loops: CDR1 LNHDA, CDR2 SQIVND (reference sequence). The CDR3 nucleotides are TGTGCCAGTAGTATAGTCCGGGACACTGAAGCTTTCTTT. As protein: CASSIVRDTEAFF.

This clone has at least ten counts. The V call is TRBV10-3, the J call TRBJ1-2; D is perhaps TRBD1 (5 bases). The CDR3 totals 16 residues. The germline V gene has CDR1 ENHRY and CDR2 SYGVKD. V gave up 2 bases and J gave up 5 bases, with 18 bases separating them. CDR3 amino acids: CAISEGHSGLGYGYTF. The DNA for the CDR3 is TGTGCCATCAGTGAGGGACACTCAGGCCTGGGATATGGCTACACCTTC.

This chain joins TRBV11-3 and TRBJ2-7; D not resolved. In germline, CDR1 is SGHNT, CDR2 YENEEA. V was clipped by 1 base and J by 3 bases, with 7 bases between them. This CDR3 is 13 amino acids long. CDR3: CASSLAQDYEQYF. DNA of the CDR3: TGTGCCAGCAGCTTAGCCCAGGACTACGAGCAGTACTTC.

The V call is TRBV30, the J call TRBJ1-1; D uncertain. CDR1 is GTSNPN, CDR2 SVGIG, per germline (reference sequence). V was pared by 1 base and J by 0 bases, with 6 bases between. The length of the CDR3 is 13 residues. This CDR3 reads CAWSDGLNTEAFF. CDR3 nucleotide sequence: TGTGCCTGGAGTGACGGGTTGAACACTGAAGCTTTCTTT.

The chain links TRBV7-2 to TRBJ1-5; D remains unclear. Germline CDR1 is SGHTA and CDR2 is FQGNSA. The ends were cut back, 1 base at V and 7 bases at J, with 11 bases in the middle. This CDR3 has 14 residues. DNA of the CDR3: TGTGCCAGCAGCTTAGGTTGGGGAGGGCAGCCCCAGCATTTT. Translated: CASSLGWGGQPQHF.

The sample holds a few counts of this clone. The V call is TRBV7-9, the J call TRBJ2-7; a possible D gene is TRBD1 (6 bases). The V gene's germline CDR1 is SEHNR and CDR2 FQNEAQ (reference sequence). Trimming took off 6 bases at V and 4 bases at J, with 13 bases between the two ends. The length of the CDR3 is 13 residues. CDR3 bases: TGTGCCAGCAGTTTGGCCCAGGGGTACGAGCAGTACTTC. It specifies CASSLAQGYEQYF.

V and J are TRBV4-2 and TRBJ2-7, with D possibly TRBD2 on 6 matching bases. V lost 1 base and J lost 4, with 14 bases in between. The germline V gene has CDR1 LGHNA and CDR2 YNFKEQ. This CDR3 spans 15 amino acids. Here the CDR3 DNA reads TGTGCCAGCAGCCAAGGGGACTCTTTGGAGTACGAGCAGTACTTC. Protein product: CASSQGDSLEYEQYF.